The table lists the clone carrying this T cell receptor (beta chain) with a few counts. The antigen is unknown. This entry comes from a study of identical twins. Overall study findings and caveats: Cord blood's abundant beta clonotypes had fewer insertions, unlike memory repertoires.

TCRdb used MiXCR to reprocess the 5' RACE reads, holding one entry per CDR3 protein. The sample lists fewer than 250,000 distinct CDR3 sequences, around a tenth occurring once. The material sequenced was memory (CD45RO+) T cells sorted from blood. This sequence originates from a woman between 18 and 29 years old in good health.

The CDR3: CAREDRLNTGELFF. CDR3 nucleotide sequence: TGTGCCAGAGAGGACAGATTAAACACCGGGGAGCTGTTTTTT. This chain uses TRBV2 with TRBJ2-2, with D maybe TRBD1 (6 bases). The CDR3 runs to 14 residues. Trimming shortened V by 9 bases and J by 2 bases, and 13 bases separated the two germline ends. CDR1 and CDR2 (germline): SNHLY, FYNNEI. Full variable domain (rest looked up from reference TRBV2 and TRBJ2-2): EPEVTQTPSHQVTQMGQEVILRCVPISNHLYFYWYRQILGQKVEFLVSFYNNEISEKSEIFDDQFSVERPDGSNFTLKIRSTKLEDSAMYFCAREDRLNTGELFFGEGSRLTVL.